The clone carrying this T cell receptor beta chain has ten or more counts. Its antigen is not known. The data were taken from a study of T-cell reconstitution after alpha-beta-depleted transplantation in children. Study observations and caveats: Newly produced T cells mostly accounted for T-cell counts and diversity one year post-transplant.

The TCRbeta library incorporated unique molecular identifiers. TCRdb independently ran MiXCR on the PCR reads; one entry per CDR3 protein. This sample has some 200,000 distinct CDR3 sequences; about a tenth occur once, and the top ten carry roughly 27%. The sample was PBMCs, taken before TCRalphabeta/CD19-depleted stem cell transplant. The TCR sequence derives from a child younger than two with acute myeloid leukemia, due to receive a stem cell transplant.

CDR3 nucleotides: TGTGCCAGCTCACCAGGCAGGGACCCTAGGGCTTTCTTT. It is translated as CASSPGRDPRAFF. The chain is built from TRBV18 and TRBJ1-1; D is perhaps TRBD1 (5 bases). The V end lost 2 bases, the J end lost 11 bases, and 15 bases lay between the germline ends. Germline V gene lookup returns CDR1 KGHSH and CDR2 LQKENI. The CDR3 has 13 amino acids. Looking up the rest from reference TRBV18 and TRBJ1-1 gives the full variable domain: NAGVMQNPRHLVRRRGQEARLRCSPMKGHSHVYWYRQLPEEGLKFMVYLQKENIIDESGMPKERFSAEFPKEGPSILRIQQVVRGDSAAYFCASSPGRDPRAFFGQGTRLTVV.